Each of the 21 T cell receptor beta chains below was sequenced from the same sample in a study of Graves' ophthalmopathy and Graves' hyperthyroidism. TCR beta CDR3 amplification used RNA transcripts. A first-round RT-PCR used HTBI primers, followed by a second-round multiplex PCR. A single record per CDR3 protein comes from TCRdb applying MiXCR to the multiplex PCR reads. Here the sample spans 200,000 to 250,000 distinct CDR3 sequences, around 28% being singletons. The sequencing sample was made of peripheral blood. These receptors all come from a man aged 50-60 years with Graves' ophthalmopathy.

The chain links TRBV12-3 or TRBV12-4 to TRBJ1-2; 8 bases are shared with TRBD1. This CDR3 is built from 13 residues. The V segment lost 8 bases and the J segment 3 bases; nucleotides outside the gene matches: 5. The CDR3 coding sequence is TGTGCCAGCCACGGACAGGGCGACTATGGCTACACCTTC. Translated, it gives CASHGQGDYGYTF.

This clonotype was observed at least ten times. The rearrangement joins TRBV27 to TRBJ2-7; D may be TRBD1 (5 bases). The CDR3 contains 13 residues. CDR1 and CDR2 (germline): MNHEY, SMNVEV (reference sequence). V gave up 4 bases and J gave up 3 bases, with 10 bases separating them. The CDR3 bases are TGTGCCAGCAGTTACAGGCCGAACTACGAGCAGTACTTC. Translation: CASSYRPNYEQYF.

This chain connects TRBV6-5 to TRBJ2-5, with a tentative D call TRBD1 (5 bases). V lost 0 bases and J 5 bases, leaving 13 bases between the germline ends. This CDR3 has 15 amino acids. Germline V gene data show CDR1 as MNHEY and CDR2 as SVGAGI. CDR3: CASSYSKGARETQYF. As DNA, the CDR3 is TGTGCCAGCAGTTACTCGAAAGGGGCAAGGGAGACCCAGTACTTC.

This clonotype was picked up many times. The CDR3 spells CASSVNDEQYF. The DNA for the CDR3 is TGTGCCAGCTCCGTGAACGACGAGCAGTACTTC. This chain links TRBV18 with TRBJ2-7; D is unresolved. Germline assignment: CDR1 KGHSH and CDR2 LQKENI. The CDR3 length is 11 residues. Trimming shortened V by 6 bases and J by 5 bases, and 8 bases separated the two germline ends.

This clonotype was seen at least ten times. The chain employs TRBV4-1 and TRBJ2-7, with TRBD2 identical over 9 bases. From germline, CDR1 is MGHRA and CDR2 YSYEKL. With 0 bases clipped from V and 3 bases from J, the junction kept 9 bases outside the gene matches. CDR3 length equals 17 residues. Here the CDR3 DNA reads TGCGCCAGCAGCCAAGATAGGGCTAGCGGGATTGTCTACGAGCAGTACTTC. Translated, it gives CASSQDRASGIVYEQYF.

A few counts support this clonotype. The V and J genes are TRBV6-2 or TRBV6-3 and TRBJ2-5, with 11 nucleotides matching TRBD2. Per the germline V gene, CDR1 is MNHEY and CDR2 is SVGEGT. Trimming took 2 bases from V and 2 from J; bases not matched to a gene: 7. CDR3 length: 17 residues. The CDR3 reads CASSYQPGTSGQETQYF. CDR3 coding DNA: TGTGCCAGCAGTTACCAACCCGGGACTAGCGGTCAAGAGACCCAGTACTTC.

This clonotype was recorded many times. The gene calls are TRBV29-1 and TRBJ1-3; D is unclear. Trimming took off 7 bases at V and 0 bases at J, with 10 bases between the two ends. The germline CDR1 and CDR2 sequences are SQVTM and ANQGSEA. CDR3 length equals 13 residues. CDR3 protein: CSARVVSGNTIYF. CDR3 nucleotides: TGCAGCGCCCGGGTGGTCTCTGGAAACACCATATATTTT.

There are many counts of this clonotype. The chain has TRBV19 and TRBJ2-7, with D possibly TRBD1 on 6 matching bases. CDR3 length: 15 residues. Trimming shortened V by 5 bases and J by 2 bases, and 16 bases separated the two germline ends. Germline V gene data show CDR1 as LNHDA and CDR2 as SQIVND (reference sequence). The CDR3 bases are TGTGCCAGTAGTCCGGGGACAACAGGGACCTACGAGCAGTACTTC. It translates to CASSPGTTGTYEQYF.

V usage is TRBV6-1 and J usage is TRBJ2-7; D perhaps matches TRBD1 (5 bases). Trimming removed 6 bases from V and 3 bases from J, with 21 bases in between. Germline V gene sequence: CDR1 MNHNS, CDR2 SASEGT. The CDR3 contains 16 residues. CDR3 bases: TGTGCCAGCAGCTCCCAGACAGCCCAGAACCTCTACGAGCAGTACTTC. This gives the protein CASSSQTAQNLYEQYF.

This clonotype was observed many times. The J gene is TRBJ1-1, the V gene TRBV6-2 or TRBV6-3; D is undetermined. V was cut by 6 bases and J by 1 base, with 12 bases left in between. This CDR3 is 14 amino acids long. CDR1 MNHEY and CDR2 SVGEGT come from the germline V gene. CDR3 sequence: CASRPDATNTEAFF. The CDR3 coding sequence is TGTGCCAGCAGACCTGACGCCACGAACACTGAAGCTTTCTTT.

Ten or more counts support this clonotype. The chain uses TRBV25-1 and TRBJ2-7; no clear D gene. Germline V gives CDR1 MGHDK, CDR2 SYGVNS. This CDR3 region has 12 residues. Deletions cut 6 bases from V and 6 bases from J, with 12 bases between. The CDR3, as DNA: TGTGCCAGCAGGGATCGTCCAGGCGAGCAGTACTTC. Amino acid sequence: CASRDRPGEQYF.

The chain has TRBV11-2 and TRBJ2-3, with TRBD1 identical over 12 bases. The V gene's germline CDR1 is SGHAT and CDR2 FQNNGV. Trimming cost V 3 bases and J 0 bases; bases outside gene matches: 4. The CDR3 has 17 residues. This chain's CDR3 is CASSFTGTGGSTDTQYF. The CDR3 DNA is TGTGCCAGCAGCTTCACCGGGACAGGGGGCAGCACAGATACGCAGTATTTT.

This clonotype has at least ten counts. The chain carries TRBV11-2 and TRBJ2-2; D call uncertain. V dropped 5 bases and J dropped 6 bases, with 16 bases sitting between them. The germline V gene has CDR1 SGHAT and CDR2 FQNNGV. The CDR3 loop spans 15 amino acids. The CDR3, as DNA: TGTGCCAGCAGCCGTGACAACATAGCCGCCGGGGAGCTGTTTTTT. Protein product: CASSRDNIAAGELFF.

The sample holds many counts of this clonotype. The chain recombines TRBV4-1 with TRBJ2-7, with D unclear. V lost 1 base and J 1 base, leaving 5 bases between the germline ends. This CDR3 contains 13 residues. CDR1 is MGHRA, CDR2 YSYEKL, per germline. The CDR3 loop is CASSQGRSYEQYF. The CDR3 DNA reads TGCGCCAGCAGCCAAGGCCGGTCCTACGAGCAGTACTTC.

This clonotype was seen at least ten times. The chain is built from TRBV19 and TRBJ1-1; possibly TRBD1 for D (6 bases). The CDR3 covers 14 residues. Germline V CDR1 and CDR2: LNHDA, SQIVND (reference sequence). Trimming took 5 bases from V and 1 from J, leaving 11 bases between them. The CDR3 sequence is CASSLGGTNTEAFF. As DNA, the CDR3 is TGTGCCAGTAGTTTAGGGGGTACGAACACTGAAGCTTTCTTT. The entire variable domain, with the rest obtained from reference TRBV19 and TRBJ1-1, is as follows: DGGITQSPKYLFRKEGQNVTLSCEQNLNHDAMYWYRQDPGQGLRLIYYSQIVNDFQKGDIAEGYSVSREKKESFPLTVTSAQKNPTAFYLCASSLGGTNTEAFFGQGTRLTVV.

The sample holds many counts of this clonotype. The chain has TRBV4-1 and TRBJ2-7; D possibly corresponds to TRBD1 (5 bases). The germline V and J ends were trimmed by 0 bases and 3 bases, with 9 bases remaining between them. This CDR3 spans 14 amino acids. CDR1 and CDR2 (germline): MGHRA, YSYEKL. CDR3 sequence reads: CASSQEMDNYEQYF. The CDR3, as DNA: TGCGCCAGCAGCCAAGAAATGGACAACTACGAGCAGTACTTC.

The genes are TRBV11-1 and TRBJ1-6, with TRBD1 as a possible D gene (5 bases). This CDR3 region has 15 residues. V was shortened by 4 bases and J by 5 bases, with 12 bases between the two germline ends. The germline gives CDR1 SGHAT, CDR2 FQDESV (reference sequence). The CDR3 reads CASSWDLLDNSPLHF. In DNA form, the CDR3 reads TGTGCCAGCAGCTGGGACCTACTTGATAATTCACCCCTCCACTTT.

This clonotype appeared many times. The V and J genes are TRBV29-1 and TRBJ2-7; perhaps TRBD2 as D (6 bases). From germline, CDR1 is SQVTM and CDR2 ANQGSEA. The V and J ends lost 5 bases and 1 base respectively, with 18 bases between them. This CDR3 is 15 amino acids long. The CDR3 DNA reads as TGCAGCGTTCGCACTACCGGGACTGCGTCCTACGAGCAGTACTTC. Protein: CSVRTTGTASYEQYF.

This chain joins TRBV28 and TRBJ2-7; D gene ambiguous. Trimming left V 6 bases short and J 2 bases short, with 14 bases between. The germline gives CDR1 MDHEN, CDR2 SYDVKM. The CDR3 totals 14 residues. The CDR3 spells CASRVPIAPYEQYF. CDR3 sequence (DNA): TGTGCCAGCAGAGTCCCCATTGCCCCCTACGAGCAGTACTTC.

Ten or more counts support this clonotype. This chain links TRBV24-1 with TRBJ2-6; D remains unclear. In germline, CDR1 is KGHDR, CDR2 SFDVKD. V was pared by 3 bases and J by 1 base, with 6 bases between. The CDR3 covers 15 residues. As DNA, the CDR3 is TGTGCCACCAGTGATCCGCGGTCTGGGGCCAACGTCCTGACTTTC. This encodes CATSDPRSGANVLTF.

This clonotype was found many times. The V and J genes are TRBV27 and TRBJ2-7, with TRBD2 identical over 11 bases. The ends lost 5 bases at V and 6 bases at J; junction bases unmatched: 15. Germline-derived CDR1 and CDR2 are MNHEY and SMNVEV (reference sequence). There are 17 residues in the CDR3. DNA of the CDR3: TGTGCCAGCAGTCCGAAATCGAGGGGACTAGCGGTTCCCGAGCAGTACTTC. Translation gives CASSPKSRGLAVPEQYF.